This entry features one T cell receptor beta chain sequence. Antigen specificity is unknown. One entry per CDR3 protein, called by TCRdb with MiXCR from the RT-PCR reads. The sample records fewer than 250,000 distinct CDR3 sequences, around 15% being singletons. The entry originates in a study of response to subunit inactivated influenza vaccine. Study results and caveats: Authors proposed each seasonal influenza vaccination draws in few new T cells.

This clonotype originated in a man in his fifties who received an inactivated influenza vaccine. The source was CD8+ T cells sorted from PBMCs, collected 5 days after vaccination.

The CDR3 is CASSPRGEGNIQYF. The DNA of the CDR3 is TGTGCCAGCAGCCCCAGGGGCGAGGGGAACATTCAGTACTTC. The rearrangement uses TRBV5-4 and TRBJ2-4; the D gene is possibly TRBD1 (6 bases). V was shortened by 4 bases and J by 7 bases, with 15 bases between the two germline ends. The length of the CDR3 is 14 residues. Germline CDR1 and CDR2: SGHNT and YYREEE (reference sequence). Full variable domain (remainder filled in from reference TRBV5-4 and TRBJ2-4): ETGVTQSPTHLIKTRGQQVTLRCSSQSGHNTVSWYQQALGQGPQFIFQYYREEENGRGNFPPRFSGLQFPNYSSELNVNALELDDSALYLCASSPRGEGNIQYFGAGTRLSVL.